The subject of this entry is one T cell receptor (beta chain). Its specificity is unknown. The sample is drawn from a study of T cells in Graves' hyperthyroidism and ophthalmopathy. General observations from the study: The model forecast ophthalmopathy, anticipating it by a median about 7 months before onset. In blood, most of the thyroid clonotypes expanded above 0.001 were also present.

The CDR3 has 16 amino acids. Germline CDR1 reads SGHTA; CDR2 reads FQGNSA. Trimming took 3 bases from V and 2 from J; bases not matched to a gene: 5. Stable hyperthyroidism: no ophthalmopathy progression over 18 months of follow-up. Using RNA transcripts as the source, TCR beta CDR3 regions were amplified. TCR CDR3 underwent first-round RT-PCR with the HTBI primer set. Each CDR3 protein is one row after TCRdb ran MiXCR on the multiplex PCR reads. The data contain 45,000 or so distinct CDR3 sequences, about 52% of them singletons. The sample comprised peripheral blood or thyroid tissue (not recorded which). This TCR was recovered from a woman between 50 and 59 years old with Graves' hyperthyroidism. This chain joins TRBV7-2 and TRBJ2-7; 12 positions match TRBD2. The chain's CDR3 is CASSFLLAGGPYEQYF. The CDR3 nucleotides are TGTGCCAGCAGCTTCCTACTAGCGGGAGGCCCCTACGAGCAGTACTTC. The variable domain in full, completed from reference TRBV7-2 and TRBJ2-7, reads GAGVSQSPSNKVTEKGKDVELRCDPISGHTALYWYRQSLGQGLEFLIYFQGNSAPDKSGLPSDRFSAERTGGSVSTLTIQRTQQEDSAVYLCASSFLLAGGPYEQYFGPGTRLTVT.